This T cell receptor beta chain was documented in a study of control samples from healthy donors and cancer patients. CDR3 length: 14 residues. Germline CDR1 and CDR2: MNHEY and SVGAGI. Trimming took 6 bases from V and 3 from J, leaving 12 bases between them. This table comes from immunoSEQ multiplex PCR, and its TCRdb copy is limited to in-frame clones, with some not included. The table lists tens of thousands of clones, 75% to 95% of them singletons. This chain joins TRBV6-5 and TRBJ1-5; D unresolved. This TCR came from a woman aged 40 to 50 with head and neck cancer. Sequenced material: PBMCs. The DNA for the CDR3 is TGTGCCAGCAGCCGGACTCGGGACAATCAGCCCCAGCATTTT. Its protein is CASSRTRDNQPQHF.